This is a list of T cell receptor beta chains from one sample in a study of blood T cell repertoires in COVID-19. Assay: immunoSEQ multiplex PCR; the TCRdb copy retains only in-frame clones and omits some. The repertoire consists of 200,000 to 250,000 clones, with about 90% occurring once and the leading ten covering around 15%. The sequenced sample consisted of PBMCs or T cells enriched from blood (not recorded which). These receptors all come from a man aged 25-45 years who had been exposed to COVID-19. CDR3s include the opening cysteine and the closing phenylalanine or tryptophan. D genes are given only for firm matches. Only some rows state a clone size, as once, few, many or a class for expanded clones.

TRBJ2-3 TRBV21-1 . . CASSNQTRGTSSLVWDTQYF TGTGCCAGCAGCAACCAGACCAGAGGGACATCCAGTCTGGTCTGGGATACGCAGTATTTT
TRBJ1-1 TRBV30 . . CAWGLQGVEAFF TGTGCCTGGGGCCTACAGGGTGTTGAAGCTTTCTTT
TRBJ2-7 TRBV7-9 . . CASSRSGEAYEQYF TGTGCCAGCAGCCGAAGTGGAGAAGCCTACGAGCAGTACTTC
TRBJ1-2 TRBV7-9 . TRBD1 CASSLSTGHYGYTF TGTGCCAGCAGCTTATCGACAGGGCACTATGGCTACACCTTC
TRBJ2-2 TRBV7-3 few . CASSYTNTGELFF TGTGCCAGCAGCTACACGAACACCGGGGAGCTGTTTTTT
TRBJ2-3 TRBV29-1 . . CSVAFTGGLDTQYF TGCAGCGTTGCCTTTACCGGCGGCTTGGATACGCAGTATTTT
TRBJ1-1 TRBV5-1 once . CASSFQGSGNEAFF TGCGCCAGCAGCTTCCAGGGGTCTGGAAATGAAGCTTTCTTT
TRBJ1-3 TRBV9 . . CASSPQGNGNTIYF TGTGCCAGCAGCCCTCAGGGGAATGGAAACACCATATATTTT
TRBJ2-1 TRBV15 . TRBD1 CATSRTRDRGGNEQFF TGTGCCACCAGCAGGACTCGGGACAGGGGAGGTAATGAGCAGTTCTTC
TRBJ2-1 TRBV7-2 . . CASSLVGNEQFF TGTGCCAGCAGCTTAGTCGGGAATGAGCAGTTCTTC
TRBJ1-1 TRBV3-1/TRBV3-2 . . CASSQAGQNTEAFF TGTGCCAGCAGCCAAGCGGGACAGAACACTGAAGCTTTCTTT
TRBJ1-2 TRBV7-8 . . CASSLATPLRREREFYGYTF TGTGCCAGCAGCTTAGCTACCCCCCTTCGGCGGGAACGGGAGTTCTATGGCTACACCTTC
TRBJ2-2 TRBV19 . TRBD2 CASSILGTSGGGGELFF TGTGCCAGTAGTATCCTCGGGACTAGCGGGGGAGGCGGGGAGCTGTTTTTT
TRBJ2-7 TRBV10-3 . TRBD1 CAISDWTGYEQYF TGTGCCATCAGTGACTGGACAGGGTACGAGCAGTACTTC
TRBJ2-5 TRBV12-5 . TRBD1 CASGPRGQGGQQETQYF TGTGCTAGTGGTCCTAGGGGACAGGGAGGACAGCAAGAGACCCAGTACTTC
TRBJ1-6 TRBV9 . TRBD1 CASSPGGRGQLGSPLHF TGTGCCAGCAGCCCAGGGGGTCGGGGACAGCTCGGGTCACCCCTCCACTTT
TRBJ2-2 TRBV5-1 . . CASGNPGDTGELFF TGCGCCAGCGGTAACCCGGGAGACACCGGGGAGCTGTTTTTT
TRBJ2-7 TRBV29-1 . TRBD2 CSVVGLAGKTYYEQYF TGCAGCGTTGTCGGACTAGCGGGGAAAACTTACTACGAGCAGTACTTC
TRBJ1-2 TRBV4-2 . . CASSQVPPGSQGYTF TGTGCCAGCAGCCAAGTTCCTCCGGGATCACAGGGCTACACCTTC
TRBJ2-3 TRBV6-2/TRBV6-3 . TRBD2 CASSSPSGGGTQYF TGTGCCAGCAGTTCCCCCAGCGGGGGTGGTACGCAGTATTTT
TRBJ1-2 TRBV7-9 . . CASSLPGESGIDSYTF TGTGCCAGCAGCCTCCCCGGCGAGTCAGGGATTGATAGCTACACCTTC
TRBJ1-3 TRBV27 . TRBD1 CASRPTGAGGNTIYF TGTGCCAGCAGGCCTACAGGGGCAGGGGGAAACACCATATATTTT
TRBJ2-7 TRBV2 once . CASSTQGYEQYF TGTGCCAGCAGTACACAGGGATACGAGCAGTACTTC
TRBJ2-5 TRBV7-8 . TRBD2 CASSPGLAGGIQAQYF TGTGCCAGCAGTCCCGGACTAGCGGGGGGGATCCAGGCCCAGTACTTC
TRBJ1-6 TRBV11-2 few . CASSKDRTGANSPLHF TGTGCCAGCAGCAAAGACAGGACCGGAGCTAATTCACCCCTCCACTTT
TRBJ2-3 TRBV11-3 . . CASSQGRTDTQYF TGTGCCAGCAGTCAGGGGCGAACAGATACGCAGTATTTT
TRBJ1-5 TRBV14 . . CASSQEWTHYSNQPQHF TGTGCCAGCAGCCAAGAATGGACACATTATAGCAATCAGCCCCAGCATTTT
TRBJ1-2 TRBV5-1 . . CASGPTEANYGYTF TGCGCCAGCGGCCCCACAGAAGCTAACTATGGCTACACCTTC
TRBJ1-2 TRBV4-1 . . CASSQDTEAYGYTF TGCGCCAGCAGCCAAGACACCGAGGCCTATGGCTACACCTTC
TRBJ2-6 TRBV19 few . CASTLSGANVLTF TGTGCCAGTACCTTATCTGGGGCCAACGTCCTGACTTTC
TRBJ2-7 TRBV2 few TRBD1 CASSRDRHGGEQYF TGTGCCAGCAGCCGGGACAGGCATGGGGGTGAGCAGTACTTC
TRBJ2-7 TRBV5-4 . . CASSAQGLEGYEQYF TGTGCCAGCAGCGCACAGGGGTTGGAGGGCTACGAGCAGTACTTC
TRBJ2-2 TRBV5-5 . TRBD2 CASRLAGDGDTGELFF TGTGCCAGCAGGCTAGCGGGGGATGGGGACACCGGGGAGCTGTTTTTT
TRBJ1-1 TRBV18 . . CASSENMNTEAFF TGTGCCAGCTCTGAAAACATGAACACTGAAGCTTTCTTT
TRBJ1-4 TRBV4-3 . TRBD1 CASRSTGGSEKLFF TGCGCCAGCAGGAGTACAGGGGGGAGTGAAAAACTGTTTTTT
TRBJ1-1 TRBV4-2 . . CASTTGDSGEAFF TGTGCCAGCACAACGGGGGATAGTGGTGAAGCTTTCTTT
TRBJ1-4 TRBV5-1 . TRBD1 CASSSGTGDGRKLFF TGCGCCAGCAGCTCGGGGACAGGGGACGGGCGGAAACTGTTTTTT
TRBJ2-2 TRBV9 . TRBD2 CASSVTSGVTGELFF TGTGCCAGCAGCGTGACTAGCGGAGTTACCGGGGAGCTGTTTTTT
TRBJ1-2 TRBV6-1 . . CASSEASPGYTF TGTGCCAGCAGTGAAGCGAGCCCTGGCTACACCTTC
TRBJ1-2 TRBV29-1 . . CSVVVSYGYTF TGCAGCGTCGTCGTGAGCTATGGCTACACCTTC
TRBJ1-1 TRBV19 . TRBD1 CASTQFQGANTEAFF TGTGCCAGTACCCAATTTCAGGGGGCGAACACTGAAGCTTTCTTT
TRBJ2-3 TRBV5-4 . TRBD2 CASSSSGGEADTQYF TGTGCCAGCAGCTCCAGCGGGGGGGAAGCAGATACGCAGTATTTT
TRBJ1-1 TRBV3-1/TRBV3-2 . TRBD1 CASSQAYRGSSEAFF TGTGCCAGCAGCCAAGCCTACAGGGGATCTTCTGAAGCTTTCTTT
TRBJ2-7 TRBV27 . TRBD2 CASSLWPSGGEQYF TGTGCCAGCAGTTTATGGCCTAGCGGGGGCGAGCAGTACTTC
TRBJ1-2 TRBV5-1 . TRBD1 CASSLVEGADGYTF TGCGCCAGCAGCTTGGTCGAGGGGGCGGATGGCTACACCTTC
TRBJ1-5 TRBV3-1/TRBV3-2 . . CASSQDRGYQPQHF TGTGCCAGCAGCCAAGATCGGGGGTATCAGCCCCAGCATTTT
TRBJ1-2 TRBV6-1 . TRBD1 CASSDTQGAVGYTF TGTGCCAGCAGTGACACACAGGGGGCGGTAGGCTACACCTTC
TRBJ1-3 TRBV4-2 . . CASSPIVGGSGNTIYF TGTGCCAGCAGCCCCATAGTCGGGGGCTCTGGAAACACCATATATTTT
TRBJ2-2 TRBV4-3 . . CASSRGGKNTGELFF TGCGCCAGCAGCCGGGGGGGCAAGAACACCGGGGAGCTGTTTTTT
TRBJ2-5 TRBV7-9 . . CASSLQETQYF TGTGCCAGCAGCCTACAAGAGACCCAGTACTTC
TRBJ2-3 TRBV10-3 . . CAINRDSETDTQYF TGTGCCATCAATCGCGATTCGGAGACAGATACGCAGTATTTT
TRBJ2-2 TRBV29-1 . TRBD2 CSVEDILAANTGELFF TGCAGCGTTGAAGACATTCTAGCGGCGAACACCGGGGAGCTGTTTTTT
TRBJ1-5 TRBV30 . . CAWATGQGMGPQHF TGTGCCTGGGCTACGGGGCAGGGGATGGGGCCCCAGCATTTT
TRBJ2-7 TRBV23-1 . TRBD2 CASSQSPSGASYEQYF TGCGCCAGCAGTCAATCCCCTAGCGGGGCTTCCTACGAGCAGTACTTC
TRBJ1-4 TRBV5-1 few TRBD1 CASSLGAGGVEKLFF TGCGCCAGCAGCTTGGGGGCAGGGGGTGTTGAAAAACTGTTTTTT
TRBJ2-1 TRBV2 . . CASSDPRQGDEQFF TGTGCCAGCAGTGACCCCCGCCAGGGCGATGAGCAGTTCTTC
TRBJ1-5 TRBV7-6 . . CASSLESGMGNQPQHF TGTGCCAGCAGCTTAGAGTCAGGGATGGGCAATCAGCCCCAGCATTTT
TRBJ2-3 TRBV7-3 . TRBD1 CASSRGQGAGDTDTQYF TGTGCCAGCAGCCGAGGACAGGGGGCTGGAGACACAGATACGCAGTATTTT